Below are 15 T cell receptor beta chains sequenced from a single sample in a study of shared clonotypes between healthy human individuals. Repertoires were generated with immunoSEQ multiplex PCR, while TCRdb's copy carries only in-frame clones and drops some. The sample shows some 1,900,000 clones, less than 95% of them seen only once. CD45RO-negative, CCR7-positively selected cells formed the naive CD8 fraction, excluding terminally differentiated effector memory CD45RA+ cells. Sample: naive CD8+ T cells sorted from blood. The receptor set was obtained from a man between 18 and 29 years old in good health.

Written as DNA, the CDR3 is TGTGCCAGCAGCTGGGGGGGGGACGAGCAGTACTTC. Its protein is CASSWGGDEQYF. V usage is TRBV5-4 and J usage is TRBJ2-7; 7 bases are shared with TRBD2. The CDR3 has 12 residues. Germline CDR1 is SGHNT and CDR2 is YYREEE (reference sequence). Trimming took 3 bases from V and 5 from J; bases not matched to a gene: 2. Full variable domain (remainder filled in from reference TRBV5-4 and TRBJ2-7): ETGVTQSPTHLIKTRGQQVTLRCSSQSGHNTVSWYQQALGQGPQFIFQYYREEENGRGNFPPRFSGLQFPNYSSELNVNALELDDSALYLCASSWGGDEQYFGPGTRLTVT.

The chain links TRBV4-1 to TRBJ1-2; no definite D call. From germline, CDR1 is MGHRA and CDR2 YSYEKL. This CDR3 is 13 amino acids long. The germline V and J ends were trimmed by 0 bases and 2 bases, with 4 bases remaining between them. For the CDR3, the DNA is TGCGCCAGCAGCCAAGAACCGAACTATGGCTACACCTTC. Its protein is CASSQEPNYGYTF.

This chain links TRBV7-9 with TRBJ2-3; the match to TRBD2 covers 14 bases. V was pared by 5 bases and J by 4 bases, with 14 bases of the junction left unmatched. The germline gives CDR1 SEHNR, CDR2 FQNEAQ (reference sequence). The CDR3 spans 19 residues. CDR3 DNA: TGTGCCAGCAGCGACAATAGGGGGACTAGCGGGAGAGGCGCAGATACGCAGTATTTT. Translation: CASSDNRGTSGRGADTQYF.

This rearrangement joins TRBV7-9 to TRBJ2-5; 9 positions match TRBD1. Germline assignment: CDR1 SEHNR and CDR2 FQNEAQ (reference sequence). This CDR3 is built from 19 residues. The trim removed 3 bases at V and 3 bases at J, leaving 17 bases unmatched. CDR3 sequence (DNA): TGTGCCAGCAGCTTTTTACGAAGGACAGGGGACAATTGGGAAGAGACCCAGTACTTC. It encodes CASSFLRRTGDNWEETQYF.

This chain connects TRBV13 to TRBJ2-1; 8 positions match TRBD2. The CDR3 sequence is 12 residues long. V lost 4 bases, J lost 10 bases, and 3 bases stayed unmatched. Germline CDR1 PRHDT, CDR2 FYEKMQ (reference sequence). The CDR3 reads CASSSIAGEQFF. CDR3 in DNA: TGTGCCAGCAGCTCCATAGCGGGAGAGCAGTTCTTC.

The chain has TRBV5-4 and TRBJ2-7, with a tentative D call TRBD2 (6 bases). The CDR3 consists of 13 residues. Germline V gives CDR1 SGHNT, CDR2 YYREEE (reference sequence). Trimming cost V 3 bases and J 0 bases, with 7 bases left between them. The CDR3 loop is CASSWRDSYEQYF. CDR3 sequence (DNA): TGTGCCAGCAGCTGGCGGGACTCCTACGAGCAGTACTTC.

The chain uses TRBV5-1 and TRBJ2-3; TRBD2 matches 11 bases. The V segment lost 4 bases and the J segment 5 bases; nucleotides outside the gene matches: 3. CDR1 and CDR2 from the germline V gene are SGHRS and YFSETQ. The CDR3 is made up of 14 amino acids. CDR3 in DNA: TGCGCCAGCAGCCTAGCGGGAGGAAGAGATACGCAGTATTTT. It specifies CASSLAGGRDTQYF.

This chain uses TRBV7-9 with TRBJ2-1, with a possible D match to TRBD1 (5 bases). The germline V gene has CDR1 SEHNR and CDR2 FQNEAQ (reference sequence). This CDR3 is 15 amino acids long. Trimming removed 4 bases from V and 2 bases from J, with 12 bases in between. The CDR3 reads CASSSLVGPYNEQFF. Here the CDR3 DNA reads TGTGCCAGCAGCTCCCTGGTGGGGCCCTACAATGAGCAGTTCTTC.

The chain couples TRBV19 to TRBJ2-5; D remains unclear. Trimming shortened V by 1 base and J by 2 bases, and 5 bases separated the two germline ends. Germline values: CDR1 LNHDA, CDR2 SQIVND (reference sequence). This CDR3 region has 13 residues. CDR3 in DNA: TGTGCCAGTAGTATAGTTCCTCAAGAGACCCAGTACTTC. Translation: CASSIVPQETQYF.

The chain is built from TRBV5-6 and TRBJ1-2, with D unclear. V was shortened by 0 bases and J by 7 bases, with 16 bases between the two germline ends. The CDR3 is made up of 15 amino acids. The V gene's germline CDR1 is SGHDT and CDR2 YYEEEE. CDR3 amino acids: CASSLDGDYGPGYTF. CDR3 coding DNA: TGTGCCAGCAGCTTGGATGGTGATTATGGTCCTGGCTACACCTTC.

CDR3 protein: CASSVSRGPSYNEQFF. The DNA of the CDR3 is TGTGCCAGCAGCGTATCCCGGGGGCCCTCCTACAATGAGCAGTTCTTC. V usage is TRBV9 and J usage is TRBJ2-1; D assignment may be TRBD1 or TRBD2 (6 bases each). V shed 1 base and J shed 0 bases, with 11 bases lying between them. Germline-derived CDR1 and CDR2 are SGDLS and YYNGEE. This CDR3 has 16 amino acids.

This clone was recorded once. The chain joins TRBV6-1 to TRBJ2-5; D is ambiguous. The last part of the DNA fits TRBJ2-7 better; the J call may be wrong. Germline V gene sequence: CDR1 MNHNS, CDR2 SASEGT. This CDR3 contains 13 residues. CDR3 DNA sequence: TGTGCCAGCAGTGGTCACATCGGGTACGAGCAGTACTTC. This translates into CASSGHIGYEQYF.

The rearrangement links TRBV30 to TRBJ2-3; 7 bases match TRBD2. V gave up 1 base and J gave up 3 bases; unmatched junction bases: 7. Looked up from germline, CDR1 is GTSNPN and CDR2 is SVGIG (reference sequence). The CDR3 has 15 amino acids. The CDR3 nucleotides read TGTGCCTGGAGTGGGGCGGGAGCCTGGACAGATACGCAGTATTTT. This codes for CAWSGAGAWTDTQYF.

This clone was found once. The chain links TRBV27 to TRBJ2-1, with D perhaps given as TRBD1 or TRBD2 (5 bases each). The V gene lost 6 bases and the J gene lost 7 bases, with 19 bases spanning the gap. The CDR3 loop spans 15 amino acids. The germline V gene has CDR1 MNHEY and CDR2 SMNVEV (reference sequence). CDR3 in amino acids: CASSLAQGVVNEQFF. DNA for the CDR3: TGTGCCAGCAGCCTCGCGCAGGGAGTAGTAAATGAGCAGTTCTTC.

The chain recombines TRBV5-7 with TRBJ2-7; D is undetermined. TRBV5-7 is recorded as an ORF, its role being uncertain. The CDR3 is 18 residues long. The ends were cut back, 0 bases at V and 3 bases at J, with 22 bases in the middle. The CDR3 sequence is CASSLAKFRTPKYYEQYF. DNA of the CDR3: TGTGCCAGCAGCTTGGCAAAATTTAGGACCCCGAAATACTACGAGCAGTACTTC.